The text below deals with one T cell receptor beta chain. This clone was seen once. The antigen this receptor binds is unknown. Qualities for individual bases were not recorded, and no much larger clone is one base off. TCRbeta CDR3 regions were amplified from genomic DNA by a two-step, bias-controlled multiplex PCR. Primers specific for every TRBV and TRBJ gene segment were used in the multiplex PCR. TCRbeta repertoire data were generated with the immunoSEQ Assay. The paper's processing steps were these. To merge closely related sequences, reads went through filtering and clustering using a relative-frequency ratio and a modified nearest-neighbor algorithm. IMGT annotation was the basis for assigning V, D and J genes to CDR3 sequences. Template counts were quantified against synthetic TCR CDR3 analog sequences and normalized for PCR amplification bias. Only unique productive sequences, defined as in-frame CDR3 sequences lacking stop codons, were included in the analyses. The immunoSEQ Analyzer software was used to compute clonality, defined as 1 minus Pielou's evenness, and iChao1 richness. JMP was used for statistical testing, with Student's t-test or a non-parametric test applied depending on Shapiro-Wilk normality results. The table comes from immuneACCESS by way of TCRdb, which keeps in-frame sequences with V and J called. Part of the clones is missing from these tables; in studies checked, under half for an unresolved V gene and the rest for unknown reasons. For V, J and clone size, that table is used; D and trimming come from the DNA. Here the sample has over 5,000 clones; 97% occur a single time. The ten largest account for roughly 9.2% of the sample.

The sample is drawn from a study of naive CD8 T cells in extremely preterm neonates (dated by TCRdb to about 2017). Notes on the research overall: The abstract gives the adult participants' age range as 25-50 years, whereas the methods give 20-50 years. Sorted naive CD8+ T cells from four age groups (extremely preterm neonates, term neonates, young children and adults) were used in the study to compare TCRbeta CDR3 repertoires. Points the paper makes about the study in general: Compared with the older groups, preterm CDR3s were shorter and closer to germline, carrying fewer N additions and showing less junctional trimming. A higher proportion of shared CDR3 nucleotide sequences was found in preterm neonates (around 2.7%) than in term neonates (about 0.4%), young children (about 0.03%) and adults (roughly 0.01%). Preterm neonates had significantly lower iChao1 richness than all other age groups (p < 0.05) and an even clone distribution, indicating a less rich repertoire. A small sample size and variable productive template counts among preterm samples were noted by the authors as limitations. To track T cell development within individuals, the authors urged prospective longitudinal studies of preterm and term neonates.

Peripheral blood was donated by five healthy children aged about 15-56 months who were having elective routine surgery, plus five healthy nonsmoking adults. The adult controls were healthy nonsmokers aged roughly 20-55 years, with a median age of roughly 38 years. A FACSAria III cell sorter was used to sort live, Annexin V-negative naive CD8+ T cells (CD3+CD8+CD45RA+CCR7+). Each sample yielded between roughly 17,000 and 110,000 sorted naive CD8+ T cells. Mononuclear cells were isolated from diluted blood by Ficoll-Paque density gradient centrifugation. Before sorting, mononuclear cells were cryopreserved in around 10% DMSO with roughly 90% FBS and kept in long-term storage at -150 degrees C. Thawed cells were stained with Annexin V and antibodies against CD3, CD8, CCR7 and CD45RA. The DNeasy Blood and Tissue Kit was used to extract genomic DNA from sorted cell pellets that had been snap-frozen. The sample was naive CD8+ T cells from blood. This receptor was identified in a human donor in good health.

The bases read TGCAGCGTTGAAGCGCGCGAAAATGGCTACACCTTC. It codes for CSVEARENGYTF. The chain is encoded by TRBV29-1 joined to TRBJ1-2; the D gene remains uncertain. The trim is 1 base for V and 6 bases for J, with a gap of 9 bases between the germline ends. The germline V gene provides CDR1 SQVTM and CDR2 ANQGSEA. Taken from cysteine to phenylalanine, the CDR3 has 12 residues. The entry retains the CDR3 DNA only, 36 bases that are in frame from base 1. When the CDR3 is completed using the reference TRBV29-1 and TRBJ1-2 genes on either side, the full variable domain is SAVISQKPSRDICQRGTSLTIQCQVDSQVTMMFWYRQQPGQSLTLIATANQGSEATYESGFVIDKFPISRPNLTFSTLTVSNMSPEDSSIYLCSVEARENGYTFGSGTRLTVV.